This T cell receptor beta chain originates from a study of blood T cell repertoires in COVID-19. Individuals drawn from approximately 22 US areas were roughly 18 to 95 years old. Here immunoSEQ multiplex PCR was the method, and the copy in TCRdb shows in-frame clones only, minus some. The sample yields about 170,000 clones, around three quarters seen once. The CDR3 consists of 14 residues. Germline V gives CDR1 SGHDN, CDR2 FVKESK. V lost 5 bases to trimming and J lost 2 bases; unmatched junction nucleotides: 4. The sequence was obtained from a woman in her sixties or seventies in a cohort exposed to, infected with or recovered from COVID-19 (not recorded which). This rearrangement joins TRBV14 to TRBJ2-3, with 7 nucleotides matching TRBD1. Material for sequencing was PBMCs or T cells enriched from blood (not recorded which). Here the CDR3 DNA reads TGTGCCAGCAGCGTCGGGACAGACACAGATACGCAGTATTTT. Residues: CASSVGTDTDTQYF.